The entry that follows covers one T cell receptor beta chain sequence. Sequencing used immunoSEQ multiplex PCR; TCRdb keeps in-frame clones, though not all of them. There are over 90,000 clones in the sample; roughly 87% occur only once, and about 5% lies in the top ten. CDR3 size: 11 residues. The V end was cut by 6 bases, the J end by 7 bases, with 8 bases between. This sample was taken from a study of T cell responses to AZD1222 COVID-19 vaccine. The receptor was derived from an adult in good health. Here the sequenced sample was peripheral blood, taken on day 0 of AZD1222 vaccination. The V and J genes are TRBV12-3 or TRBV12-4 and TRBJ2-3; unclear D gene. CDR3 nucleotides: TGTGCCAGCAGCCAATTTAATACGCAGTATTTT. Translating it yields CASSQFNTQYF.